The source of this TCR beta chain is a study of blood T cell repertoires in COVID-19. CDR1 is SGHRS and CDR2 is YFSETQ in the germline V gene. The V segment lost 0 bases and the J segment 2 bases; nucleotides outside the gene matches: 19. This CDR3 has 21 amino acids. The table came from immunoSEQ multiplex PCR; TCRdb's copy has only in-frame clones and leaves some out. The data hold about 200,000 clones, with around three quarters observed a single time. The clonotype was recovered from a woman aged 70 to 79 with acute or convalescent COVID-19. The rearrangement uses TRBV5-1 and TRBJ1-1, with 10 bases identical to TRBD1. Sequenced: peripheral blood. CDR3 nucleotides: TGCGCCAGCAGCTTGGGCCCTAAGGGACAGGGGAGGTTGGGTGTTAACACTGAAGCTTTCTTT. The encoded protein is CASSLGPKGQGRLGVNTEAFF.